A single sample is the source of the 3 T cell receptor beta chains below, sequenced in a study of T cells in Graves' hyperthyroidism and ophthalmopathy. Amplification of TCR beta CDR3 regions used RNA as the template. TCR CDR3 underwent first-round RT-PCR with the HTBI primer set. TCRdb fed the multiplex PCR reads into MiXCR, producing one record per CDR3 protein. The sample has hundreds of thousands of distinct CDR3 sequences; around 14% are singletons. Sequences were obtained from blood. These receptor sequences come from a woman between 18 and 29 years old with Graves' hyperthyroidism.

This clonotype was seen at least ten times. CDR3 residues: CSARRLAHEQYF. CDR3 coding DNA: TGCAGTGCTAGGCGGCTAGCCCACGAGCAGTACTTC. J is TRBJ2-7 and V is TRBV20-1; D might be TRBD2 (5 bases). The CDR3 length is 12 residues. Per the germline V gene, CDR1 is DFQATT and CDR2 is SNEGSKA (reference sequence). V was shortened by 3 bases and J by 5 bases, with 11 bases between the two germline ends.

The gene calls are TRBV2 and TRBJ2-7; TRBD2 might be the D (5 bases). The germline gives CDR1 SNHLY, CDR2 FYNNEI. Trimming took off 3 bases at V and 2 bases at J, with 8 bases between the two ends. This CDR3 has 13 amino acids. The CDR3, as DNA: TGTGCCAGCAGTGAGTCCGGGACCTACGAGCAGTACTTC. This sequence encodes CASSESGTYEQYF.

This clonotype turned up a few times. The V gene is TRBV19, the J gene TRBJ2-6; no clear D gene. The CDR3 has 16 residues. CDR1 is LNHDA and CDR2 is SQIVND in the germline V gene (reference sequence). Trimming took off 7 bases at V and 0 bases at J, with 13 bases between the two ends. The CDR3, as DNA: TGTGCCAGTAAATTCAGAAGCCTCTCTGGGGCCAACGTCCTGACTTTC. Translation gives CASKFRSLSGANVLTF.